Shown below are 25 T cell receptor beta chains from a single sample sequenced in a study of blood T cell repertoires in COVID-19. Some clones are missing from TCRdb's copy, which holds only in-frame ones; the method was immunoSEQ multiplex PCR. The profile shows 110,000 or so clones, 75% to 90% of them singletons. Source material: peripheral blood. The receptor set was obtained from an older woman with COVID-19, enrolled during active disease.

CDR3 sequence: CASRDHGHPGTNEQFF. Here the CDR3 DNA reads TGTGCCAGTAGGGACCACGGACACCCTGGAACCAATGAGCAGTTCTTC. The chain couples TRBV19 to TRBJ2-1; possibly TRBD1 for D (5 bases). V shed 6 bases and J shed 6 bases, with 21 bases lying between them. The CDR3 covers 16 residues. Germline V CDR1 and CDR2: LNHDA, SQIVND (reference sequence). The whole variable domain, filled in from reference TRBV19 and TRBJ2-1, reads DGGITQSPKYLFRKEGQNVTLSCEQNLNHDAMYWYRQDPGQGLRLIYYSQIVNDFQKGDIAEGYSVSREKKESFPLTVTSAQKNPTAFYLCASRDHGHPGTNEQFFGPGTRLTVL.

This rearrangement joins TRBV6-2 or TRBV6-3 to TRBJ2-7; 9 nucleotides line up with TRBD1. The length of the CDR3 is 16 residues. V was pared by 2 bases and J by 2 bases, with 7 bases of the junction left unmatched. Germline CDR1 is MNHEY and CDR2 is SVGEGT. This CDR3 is CASSYNRDRVTYEQYF. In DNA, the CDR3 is TGTGCCAGCAGTTACAACCGGGACAGGGTCACCTACGAGCAGTACTTC.

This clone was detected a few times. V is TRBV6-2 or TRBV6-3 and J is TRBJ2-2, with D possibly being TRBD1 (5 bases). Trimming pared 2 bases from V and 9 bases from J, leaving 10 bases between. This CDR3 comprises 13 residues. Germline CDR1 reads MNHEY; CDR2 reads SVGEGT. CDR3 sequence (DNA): TGTGCCAGCAGTTACAGGGGATCCAGGGAGCTGTTTTTT. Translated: CASSYRGSRELFF.

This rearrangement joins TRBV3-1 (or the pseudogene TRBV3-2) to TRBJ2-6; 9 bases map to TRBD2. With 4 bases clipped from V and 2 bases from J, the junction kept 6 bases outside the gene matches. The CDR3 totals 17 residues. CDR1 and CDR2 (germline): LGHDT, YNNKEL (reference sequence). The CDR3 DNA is TGTGCCAGCAGCCTGGAACGCGGGGGGGCTGGGGCCAACGTCCTGACTTTC. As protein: CASSLERGGAGANVLTF.

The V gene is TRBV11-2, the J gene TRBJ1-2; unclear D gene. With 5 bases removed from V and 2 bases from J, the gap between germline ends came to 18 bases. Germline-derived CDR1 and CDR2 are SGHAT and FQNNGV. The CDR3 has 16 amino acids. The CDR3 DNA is TGTGCCAGCAGCCCCTGGGTGGAGCAGAGAAACTATGGCTACACCTTC. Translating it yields CASSPWVEQRNYGYTF. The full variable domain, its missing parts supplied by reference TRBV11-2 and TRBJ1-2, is EAGVAQSPRYKIIEKRQSVAFWCNPISGHATLYWYQQILGQGPKLLIQFQNNGVVDDSQLPKDRFSAERLKGVDSTLKIQPAKLEDSAVYLCASSPWVEQRNYGYTFGSGTRLTVV.

The chain's CDR3 is CASSPDRVSQPQHF. CDR3 coding DNA: TGCGCCAGCAGCCCCGACAGGGTATCCCAGCCCCAGCATTTT. The chain is built from TRBV4-3 and TRBJ1-5; 7 bases agree with TRBD1. Germline V gene lookup returns CDR1 LGHNA and CDR2 YSLEER. V gave up 4 bases and J gave up 7 bases; unmatched junction bases: 7. The CDR3 length is 14 residues.

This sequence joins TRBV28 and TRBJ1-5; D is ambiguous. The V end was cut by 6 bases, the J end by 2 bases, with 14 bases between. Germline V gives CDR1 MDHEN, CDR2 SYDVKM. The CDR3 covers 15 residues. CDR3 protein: CASSPTSRGNQPQHF. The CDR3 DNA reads TGTGCCAGCAGCCCCACGTCGAGAGGCAATCAGCCCCAGCATTTT.

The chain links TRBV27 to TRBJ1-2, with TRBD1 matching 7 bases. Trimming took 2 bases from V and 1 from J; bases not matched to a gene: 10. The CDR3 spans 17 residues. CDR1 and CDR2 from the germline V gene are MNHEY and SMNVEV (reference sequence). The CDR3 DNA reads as TGTGCCAGCAGTTTAAGGGGTGGGCAGGGGGATAACTATGGCTACACCTTC. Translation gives CASSLRGGQGDNYGYTF.

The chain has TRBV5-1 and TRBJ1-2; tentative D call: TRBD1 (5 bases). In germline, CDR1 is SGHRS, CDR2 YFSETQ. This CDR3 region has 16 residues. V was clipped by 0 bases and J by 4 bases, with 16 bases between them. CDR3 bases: TGCGCCAGCAGCTTGGCCGCGGGGCTTGGAGCCTATGGCTACACCTTC. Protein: CASSLAAGLGAYGYTF.

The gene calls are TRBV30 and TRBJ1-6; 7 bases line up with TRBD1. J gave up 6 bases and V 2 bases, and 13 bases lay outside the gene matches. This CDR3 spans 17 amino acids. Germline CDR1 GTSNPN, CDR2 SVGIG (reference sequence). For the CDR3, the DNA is TGTGCCTGGAGTCTCCGGGACAGAAGAATACCTAATTCACCCCTCCACTTT. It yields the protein CAWSLRDRRIPNSPLHF.

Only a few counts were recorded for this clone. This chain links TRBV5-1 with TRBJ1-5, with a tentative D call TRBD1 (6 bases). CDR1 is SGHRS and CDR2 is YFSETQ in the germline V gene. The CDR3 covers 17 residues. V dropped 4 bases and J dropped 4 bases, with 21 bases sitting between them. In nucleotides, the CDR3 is TGCGCCAGCAGCCCGGGGGGCGTCTACGGGGGGAATCAGCCCCAGCATTTT. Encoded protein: CASSPGGVYGGNQPQHF.

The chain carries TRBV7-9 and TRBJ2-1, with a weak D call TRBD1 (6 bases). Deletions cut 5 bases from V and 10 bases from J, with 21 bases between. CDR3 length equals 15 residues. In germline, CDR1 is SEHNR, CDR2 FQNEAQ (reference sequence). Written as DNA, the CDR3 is TGTGCCAGCAGCAGAGACAGTCGGGACATCTGGGAGCAGTTCTTC. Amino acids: CASSRDSRDIWEQFF.

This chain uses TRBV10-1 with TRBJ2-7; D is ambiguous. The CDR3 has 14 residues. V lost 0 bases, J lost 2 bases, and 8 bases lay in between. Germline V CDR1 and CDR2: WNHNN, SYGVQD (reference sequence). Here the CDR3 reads CASSESAAAYEQYF. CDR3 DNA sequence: TGCGCCAGCAGTGAGTCCGCGGCTGCCTACGAGCAGTACTTC.

Written as DNA, the CDR3 is TGTGCCACCAGCAGAGGGCAGGGTGCGACTGAAGCTTTCTTT. This gives the protein CATSRGQGATEAFF. The V gene is TRBV15, the J gene TRBJ1-1; tentative D call: TRBD1 (5 bases). V gave up 1 base and J gave up 5 bases, with 11 bases separating them. The CDR3 runs 14 residues. Germline V gene data show CDR1 as LNHNV and CDR2 as YYDKDF (reference sequence).

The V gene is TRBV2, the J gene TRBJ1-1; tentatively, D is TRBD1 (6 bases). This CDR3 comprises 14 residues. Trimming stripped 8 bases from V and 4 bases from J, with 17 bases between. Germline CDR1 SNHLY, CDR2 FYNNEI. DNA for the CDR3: TGTGCCAGCCAACCTAACAGGGTTGGCACTGAAGCTTTCTTT. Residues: CASQPNRVGTEAFF.

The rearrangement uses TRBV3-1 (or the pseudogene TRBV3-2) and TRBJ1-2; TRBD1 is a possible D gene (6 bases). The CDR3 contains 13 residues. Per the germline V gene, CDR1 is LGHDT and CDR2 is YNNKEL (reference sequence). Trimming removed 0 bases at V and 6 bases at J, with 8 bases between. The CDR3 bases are TGTGCCAGCAGCCAAGACAGGGGACATGGCTACACCTTC. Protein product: CASSQDRGHGYTF.

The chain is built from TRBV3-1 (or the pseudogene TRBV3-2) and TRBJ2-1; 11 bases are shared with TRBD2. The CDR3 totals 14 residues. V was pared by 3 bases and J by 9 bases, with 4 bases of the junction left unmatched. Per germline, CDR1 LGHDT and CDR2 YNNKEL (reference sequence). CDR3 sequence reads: CASSQASGGIEQFF. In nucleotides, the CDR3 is TGTGCCAGCAGCCAGGCTAGCGGGGGGATTGAGCAGTTCTTC.

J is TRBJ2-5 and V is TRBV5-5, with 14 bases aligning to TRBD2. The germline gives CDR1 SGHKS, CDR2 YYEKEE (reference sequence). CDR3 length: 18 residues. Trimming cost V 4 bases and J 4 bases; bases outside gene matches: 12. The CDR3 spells CASSRYWTSGGFRETQYF. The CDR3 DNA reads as TGTGCCAGCAGCCGGTATTGGACTAGCGGGGGGTTCCGAGAGACCCAGTACTTC. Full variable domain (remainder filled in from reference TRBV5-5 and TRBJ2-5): DAGVTQSPTHLIKTRGQQVTLRCSPISGHKSVSWYQQVLGQGPQFIFQYYEKEERGRGNFPDRFSARQFPNYSSELNVNALLLGDSALYLCASSRYWTSGGFRETQYFGPGTRLLVL.

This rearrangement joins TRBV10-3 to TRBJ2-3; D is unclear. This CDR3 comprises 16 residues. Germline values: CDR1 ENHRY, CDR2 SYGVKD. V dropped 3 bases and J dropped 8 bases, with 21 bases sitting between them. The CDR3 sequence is CAISDLSLGSPVTQYF. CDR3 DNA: TGTGCCATCAGTGATCTCAGCTTGGGTAGCCCTGTTACGCAGTATTTT.

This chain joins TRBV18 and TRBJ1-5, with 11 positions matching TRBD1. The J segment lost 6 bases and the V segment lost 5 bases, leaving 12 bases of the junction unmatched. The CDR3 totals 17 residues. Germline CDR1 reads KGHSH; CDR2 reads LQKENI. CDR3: CASSTLTGQGAGQPQHF. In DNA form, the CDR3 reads TGTGCCAGCTCAACCCTGACCGGACAGGGGGCGGGTCAGCCCCAGCATTTT. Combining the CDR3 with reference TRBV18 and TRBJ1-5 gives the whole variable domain NAGVMQNPRHLVRRRGQEARLRCSPMKGHSHVYWYRQLPEEGLKFMVYLQKENIIDESGMPKERFSAEFPKEGPSILRIQQVVRGDSAAYFCASSTLTGQGAGQPQHFGDGTRLSIL.

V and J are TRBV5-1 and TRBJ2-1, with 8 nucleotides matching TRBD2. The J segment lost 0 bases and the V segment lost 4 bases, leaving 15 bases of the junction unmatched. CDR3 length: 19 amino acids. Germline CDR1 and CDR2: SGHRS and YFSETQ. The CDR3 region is CASSRTGAGGLSSYNEQFF. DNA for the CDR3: TGCGCCAGCAGCCGGACCGGGGCGGGGGGTCTCAGCTCCTACAATGAGCAGTTCTTC.

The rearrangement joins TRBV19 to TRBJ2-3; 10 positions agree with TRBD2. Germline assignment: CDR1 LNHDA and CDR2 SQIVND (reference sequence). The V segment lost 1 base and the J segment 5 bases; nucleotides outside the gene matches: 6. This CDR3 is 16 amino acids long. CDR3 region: CASSIVSSGGLDTQYF. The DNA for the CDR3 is TGTGCCAGTAGTATAGTTTCTAGCGGGGGATTAGATACGCAGTATTTT.

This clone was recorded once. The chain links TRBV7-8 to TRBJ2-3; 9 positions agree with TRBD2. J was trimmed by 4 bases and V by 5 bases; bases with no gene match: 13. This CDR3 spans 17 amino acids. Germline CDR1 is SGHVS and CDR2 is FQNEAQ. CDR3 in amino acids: CASSLLGGGGVADTQYF. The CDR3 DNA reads TGTGCCAGCAGCCTACTGGGCGGGGGGGGCGTCGCAGATACGCAGTATTTT.

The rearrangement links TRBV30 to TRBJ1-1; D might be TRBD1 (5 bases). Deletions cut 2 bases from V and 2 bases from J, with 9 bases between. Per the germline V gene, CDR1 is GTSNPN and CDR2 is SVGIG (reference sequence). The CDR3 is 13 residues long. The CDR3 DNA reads TGTGCCTGGAGTAGGGGAATAAACACTGAAGCTTTCTTT. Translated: CAWSRGINTEAFF.

Here the CDR3 DNA reads TGTGCCAGCAGTTCTCGACAGGGGCCAAATTCACCCCTCCACTTT. Its translation is CASSSRQGPNSPLHF. The chain couples TRBV6-2 or TRBV6-3 to TRBJ1-6; 8 bases line up with TRBD1. V shed 4 bases and J 7 bases; nucleotides not matched to a gene: 6. The CDR3 is made up of 15 amino acids. CDR1 and CDR2 (germline): MNHEY, SVGEGT.